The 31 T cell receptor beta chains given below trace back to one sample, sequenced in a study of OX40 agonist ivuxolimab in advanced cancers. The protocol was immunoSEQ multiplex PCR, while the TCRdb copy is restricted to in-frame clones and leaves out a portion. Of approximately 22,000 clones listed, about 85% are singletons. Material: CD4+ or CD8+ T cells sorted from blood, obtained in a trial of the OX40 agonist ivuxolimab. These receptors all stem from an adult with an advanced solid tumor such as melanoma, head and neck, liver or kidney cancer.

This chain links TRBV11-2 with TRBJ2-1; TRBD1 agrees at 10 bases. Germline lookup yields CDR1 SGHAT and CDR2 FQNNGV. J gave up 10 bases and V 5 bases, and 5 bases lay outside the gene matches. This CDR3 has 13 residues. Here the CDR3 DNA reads TGTGCCAGCAGCCCGACAGGGGGCGACGAGCAGTTCTTC. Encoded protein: CASSPTGGDEQFF.

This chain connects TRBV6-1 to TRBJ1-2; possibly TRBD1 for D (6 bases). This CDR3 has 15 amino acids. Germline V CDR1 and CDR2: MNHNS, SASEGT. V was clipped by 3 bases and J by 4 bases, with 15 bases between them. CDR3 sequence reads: CASSDGRGGGYGYTF. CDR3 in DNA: TGTGCCAGCAGTGATGGCCGCGGAGGGGGCTATGGCTACACCTTC.

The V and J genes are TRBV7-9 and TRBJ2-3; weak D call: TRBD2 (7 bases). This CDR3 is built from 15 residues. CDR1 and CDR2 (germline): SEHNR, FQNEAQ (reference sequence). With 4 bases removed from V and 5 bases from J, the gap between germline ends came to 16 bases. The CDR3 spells CASSYLGGARDTQYF. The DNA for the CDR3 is TGTGCCAGCAGCTACCTTGGGGGGGCGAGAGATACGCAGTATTTT.

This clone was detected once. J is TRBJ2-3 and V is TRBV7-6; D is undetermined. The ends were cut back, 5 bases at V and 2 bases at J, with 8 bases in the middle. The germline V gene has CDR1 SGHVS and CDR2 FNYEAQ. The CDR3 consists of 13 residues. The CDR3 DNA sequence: TGTGCCAGCAGCCTCCTTCCCACAGATACGCAGTATTTT. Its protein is CASSLLPTDTQYF.

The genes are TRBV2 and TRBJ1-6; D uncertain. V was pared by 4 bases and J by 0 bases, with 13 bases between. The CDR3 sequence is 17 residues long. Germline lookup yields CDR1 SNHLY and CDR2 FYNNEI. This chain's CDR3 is CASSVLKSSSYNSPLHF. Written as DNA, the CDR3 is TGTGCCAGCAGTGTCTTAAAGTCGAGCTCCTATAATTCACCCCTCCACTTT.

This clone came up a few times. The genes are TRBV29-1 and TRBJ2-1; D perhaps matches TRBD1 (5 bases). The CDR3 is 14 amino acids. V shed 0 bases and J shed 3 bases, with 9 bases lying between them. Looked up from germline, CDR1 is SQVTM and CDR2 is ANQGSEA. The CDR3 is CSVEEGRGYNEQFF. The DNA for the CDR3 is TGCAGCGTTGAAGAGGGTAGGGGCTACAATGAGCAGTTCTTC.

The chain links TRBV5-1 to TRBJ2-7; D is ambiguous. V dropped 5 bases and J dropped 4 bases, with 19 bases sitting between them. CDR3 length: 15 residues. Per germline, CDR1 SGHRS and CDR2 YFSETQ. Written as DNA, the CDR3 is TGCGCCAGCAGAGAGAGTCACCAAACTTTTTACGAGCAGTACTTC. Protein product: CASRESHQTFYEQYF.

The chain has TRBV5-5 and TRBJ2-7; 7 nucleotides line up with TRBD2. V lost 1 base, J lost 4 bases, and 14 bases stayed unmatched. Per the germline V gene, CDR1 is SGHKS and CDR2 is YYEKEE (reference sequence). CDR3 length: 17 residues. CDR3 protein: CASSLFSPGGFGYEQYF. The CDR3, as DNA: TGTGCCAGCAGCTTGTTTTCGCCCGGGGGGTTCGGATACGAGCAGTACTTC.

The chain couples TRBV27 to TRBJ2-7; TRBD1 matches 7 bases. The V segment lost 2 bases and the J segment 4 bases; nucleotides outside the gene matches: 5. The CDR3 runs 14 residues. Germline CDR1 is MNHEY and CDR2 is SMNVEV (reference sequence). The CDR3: CASSLMTGTYEQYF. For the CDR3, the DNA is TGTGCCAGCAGTTTAATGACAGGGACGTACGAGCAGTACTTC.

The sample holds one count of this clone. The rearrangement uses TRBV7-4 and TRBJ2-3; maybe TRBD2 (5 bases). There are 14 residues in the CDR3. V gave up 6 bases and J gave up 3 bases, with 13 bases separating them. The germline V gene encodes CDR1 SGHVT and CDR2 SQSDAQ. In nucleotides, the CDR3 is TGTGCCAGCAGTCTGCCTCGCGGGACAGATACGCAGTATTTT. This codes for CASSLPRGTDTQYF.

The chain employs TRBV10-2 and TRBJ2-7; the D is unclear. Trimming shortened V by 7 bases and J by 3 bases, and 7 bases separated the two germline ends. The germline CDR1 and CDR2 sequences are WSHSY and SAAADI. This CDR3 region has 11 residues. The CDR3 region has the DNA TGCGCCAGCACTTCGGACTACGAGCAGTACTTC. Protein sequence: CASTSDYEQYF.

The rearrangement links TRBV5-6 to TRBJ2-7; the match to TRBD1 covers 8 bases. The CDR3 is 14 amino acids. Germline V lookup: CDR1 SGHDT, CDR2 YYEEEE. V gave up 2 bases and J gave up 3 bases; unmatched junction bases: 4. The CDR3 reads CASSFGTGDYEQYF. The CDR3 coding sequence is TGTGCCAGCAGCTTCGGGACAGGAGACTACGAGCAGTACTTC. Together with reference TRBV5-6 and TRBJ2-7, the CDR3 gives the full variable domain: DAGVTQSPTHLIKTRGQQVTLRCSPKSGHDTVSWYQQALGQGPQFIFQYYEEEERQRGNFPDRFSGHQFPNYSSELNVNALLLGDSALYLCASSFGTGDYEQYFGPGTRLTVT.

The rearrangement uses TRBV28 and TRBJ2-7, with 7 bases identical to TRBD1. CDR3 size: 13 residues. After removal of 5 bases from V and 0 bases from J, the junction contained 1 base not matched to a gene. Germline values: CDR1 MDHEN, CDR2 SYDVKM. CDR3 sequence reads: CASSPGGSYEQYF. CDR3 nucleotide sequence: TGTGCCAGCAGTCCAGGGGGCTCCTACGAGCAGTACTTC.

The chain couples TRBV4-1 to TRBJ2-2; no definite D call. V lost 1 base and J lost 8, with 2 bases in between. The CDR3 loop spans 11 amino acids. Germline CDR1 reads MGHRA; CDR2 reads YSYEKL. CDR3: CASSQGGELFF. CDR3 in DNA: TGCGCCAGCAGCCAAGGAGGGGAGCTGTTTTTT.

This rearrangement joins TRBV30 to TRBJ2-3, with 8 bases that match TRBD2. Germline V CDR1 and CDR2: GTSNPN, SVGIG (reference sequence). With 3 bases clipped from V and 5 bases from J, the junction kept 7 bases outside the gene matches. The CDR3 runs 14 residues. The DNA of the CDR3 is TGTGCCTGGAGCGCGCGGGGGGCCGTAGATACGCAGTATTTT. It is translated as CAWSARGAVDTQYF. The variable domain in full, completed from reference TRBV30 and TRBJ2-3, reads SQTIHQWPATLVQPVGSPLSLECTVEGTSNPNLYWYRQAAGRGLQLLFYSVGIGQISSEVPQNLSASRPQDRQFILSSKKLLLSDSGFYLCAWSARGAVDTQYFGPGTRLTVL.

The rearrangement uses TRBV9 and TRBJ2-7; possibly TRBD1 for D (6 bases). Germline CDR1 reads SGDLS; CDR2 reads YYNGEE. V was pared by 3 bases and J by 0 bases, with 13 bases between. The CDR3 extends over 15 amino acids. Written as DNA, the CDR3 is TGTGCCAGCAGCGGTGAGGGACAAGGCTCCTACGAGCAGTACTTC. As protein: CASSGEGQGSYEQYF.

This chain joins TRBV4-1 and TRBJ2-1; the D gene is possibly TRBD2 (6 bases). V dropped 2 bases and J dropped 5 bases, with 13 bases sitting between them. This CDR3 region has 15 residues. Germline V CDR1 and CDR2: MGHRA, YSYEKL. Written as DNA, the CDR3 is TGCGCCAGCAGCCAATTAGTAGGAGGGGACAATGAGCAGTTCTTC. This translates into CASSQLVGGDNEQFF.

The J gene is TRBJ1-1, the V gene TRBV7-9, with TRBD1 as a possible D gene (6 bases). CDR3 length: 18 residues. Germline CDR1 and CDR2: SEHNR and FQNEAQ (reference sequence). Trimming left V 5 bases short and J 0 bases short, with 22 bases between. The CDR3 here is CASSPRSGGAGVNTEAFF. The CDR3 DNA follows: TGTGCCAGCAGCCCGCGATCCGGGGGGGCCGGGGTGAACACTGAAGCTTTCTTT.

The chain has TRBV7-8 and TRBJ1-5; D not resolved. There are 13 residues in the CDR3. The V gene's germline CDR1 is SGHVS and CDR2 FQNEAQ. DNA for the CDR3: TGTGCAACTGGTTGGGGAAGCAATCAGCCCCAGCATTTT. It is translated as CATGWGSNQPQHF.

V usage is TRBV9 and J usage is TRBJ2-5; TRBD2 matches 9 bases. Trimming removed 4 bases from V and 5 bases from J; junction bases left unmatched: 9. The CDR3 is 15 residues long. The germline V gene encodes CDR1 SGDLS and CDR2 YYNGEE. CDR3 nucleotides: TGTGCCAGCAGCCTTGGGACTAGCCGGGGGGAGACCCAGTACTTC. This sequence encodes CASSLGTSRGETQYF.

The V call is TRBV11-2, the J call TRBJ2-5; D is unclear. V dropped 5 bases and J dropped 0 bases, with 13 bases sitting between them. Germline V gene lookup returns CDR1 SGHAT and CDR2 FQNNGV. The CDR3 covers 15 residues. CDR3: CASSNPDVYQETQYF. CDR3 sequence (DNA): TGTGCCAGCAGCAACCCGGACGTGTACCAAGAGACCCAGTACTTC.

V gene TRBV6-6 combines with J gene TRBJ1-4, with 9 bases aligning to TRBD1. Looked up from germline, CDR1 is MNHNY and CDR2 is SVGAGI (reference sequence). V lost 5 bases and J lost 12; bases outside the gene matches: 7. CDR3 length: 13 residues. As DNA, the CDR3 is TGTGCCAGCAGTCCCGACAGGGGGATAGAACTGTTTTTT. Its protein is CASSPDRGIELFF.

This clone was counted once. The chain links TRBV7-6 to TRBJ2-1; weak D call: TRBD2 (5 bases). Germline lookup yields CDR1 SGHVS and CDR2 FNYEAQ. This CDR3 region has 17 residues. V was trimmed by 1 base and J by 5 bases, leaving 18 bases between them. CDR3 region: CASSLDYAGGSDNEQFF. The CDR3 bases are TGTGCCAGCAGCTTAGATTATGCGGGCGGCAGCGACAATGAGCAGTTCTTC.

Written as DNA, the CDR3 is TGTGCCAGCAGCTTGGGCCCGGGACTAGCACCTGGGGCCAACGTCCTGACTTTC. Residues: CASSLGPGLAPGANVLTF. The chain carries TRBV7-2 and TRBJ2-6; 9 bases agree with TRBD2. This CDR3 contains 18 residues. The germline V gene encodes CDR1 SGHTA and CDR2 FQGNSA. With 3 bases clipped from V and 2 bases from J, the junction kept 8 bases outside the gene matches.

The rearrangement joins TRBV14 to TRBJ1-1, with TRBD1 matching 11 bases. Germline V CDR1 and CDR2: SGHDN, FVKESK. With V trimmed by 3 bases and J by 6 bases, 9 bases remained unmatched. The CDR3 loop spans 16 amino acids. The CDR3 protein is CASSHGTGGAYSEAFF. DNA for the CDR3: TGTGCCAGCAGCCACGGGACAGGGGGGGCGTATTCTGAAGCTTTCTTT.

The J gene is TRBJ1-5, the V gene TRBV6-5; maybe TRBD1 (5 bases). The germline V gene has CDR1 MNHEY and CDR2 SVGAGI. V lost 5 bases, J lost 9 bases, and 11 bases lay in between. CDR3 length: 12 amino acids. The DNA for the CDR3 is TGTGCCAGCAGTGAAGCAGGGATGCCCCAGCATTTT. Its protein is CASSEAGMPQHF.

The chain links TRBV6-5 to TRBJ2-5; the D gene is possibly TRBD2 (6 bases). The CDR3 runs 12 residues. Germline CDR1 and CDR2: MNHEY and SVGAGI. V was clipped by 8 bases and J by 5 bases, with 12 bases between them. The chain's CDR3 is CASCGVGETQYF. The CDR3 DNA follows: TGTGCCAGCTGCGGGGTGGGGGAGACCCAGTACTTC.

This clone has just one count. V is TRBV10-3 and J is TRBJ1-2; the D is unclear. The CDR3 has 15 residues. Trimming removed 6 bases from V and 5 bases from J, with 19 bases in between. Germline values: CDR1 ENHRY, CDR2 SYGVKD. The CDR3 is CAISPVLEGEYGYTF. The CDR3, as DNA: TGTGCCATCAGCCCGGTTTTGGAGGGCGAATATGGCTACACCTTC.

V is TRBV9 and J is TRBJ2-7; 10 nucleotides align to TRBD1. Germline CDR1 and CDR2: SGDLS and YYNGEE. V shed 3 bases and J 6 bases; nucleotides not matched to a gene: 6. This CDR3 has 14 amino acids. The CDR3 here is CASSDFRTGGEQYF. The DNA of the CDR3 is TGTGCCAGCAGCGACTTCCGGACAGGGGGCGAGCAGTACTTC.

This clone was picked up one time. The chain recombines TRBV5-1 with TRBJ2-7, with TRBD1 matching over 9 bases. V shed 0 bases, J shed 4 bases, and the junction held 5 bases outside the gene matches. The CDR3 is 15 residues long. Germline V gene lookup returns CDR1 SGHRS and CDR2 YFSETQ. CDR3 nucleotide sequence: TGCGCCAGCAGCTTGGAACCCGGGACAGGGTACGAGCAGTACTTC. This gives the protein CASSLEPGTGYEQYF.

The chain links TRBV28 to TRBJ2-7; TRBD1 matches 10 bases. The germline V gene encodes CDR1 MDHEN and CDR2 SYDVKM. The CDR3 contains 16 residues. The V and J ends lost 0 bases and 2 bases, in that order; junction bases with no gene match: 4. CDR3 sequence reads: CASSLWLDRGTYEQYF. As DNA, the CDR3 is TGTGCCAGCAGTTTATGGCTGGACAGGGGGACCTACGAGCAGTACTTC.